This T cell receptor (beta chain) is from a study of CD8 T cells in Susac syndrome (dated by TCRdb to between 2019 and 2020). Study-wide context: Among the Susac syndrome patients who were sequenced, clinically active disease was present in six and clinical remission was observed in fewer than ten. At blood withdrawal, Susac syndrome patients were either therapy-naive, taking corticosteroids (in some cases with IVIg as well), or taking IVIg alone. Repertoire sequencing was used to test whether CD8+ T cell activation and differentiation in Susac syndrome was antigen driven. Summary of the overall study and its limitations: The CD4+ T cell repertoire of patients with Susac syndrome showed no detectable clonal expansion. The TCR sequencing and HLA analysis was acknowledged to have included a relatively small number of individuals.

Peripheral blood CD8+ and CD4+ T cells from healthy donors, Susac syndrome patients and multiple sclerosis patients were profiled by high-throughput TCR beta sequencing. Recently defined diagnostic criteria for definite or probable disease were met by the Susac syndrome patients. CD8+ TEMRA cells were enriched by FACS, while bulk CD8+ and CD4+ T cells were purified by magnetic negative isolation. Blood was drawn into EDTA tubes, processed within 24 hours, and PBMCs were isolated by density gradient centrifugation. PBMCs intended for TCR sequencing were cryopreserved in liquid nitrogen and were subsequently thawed in a 37 degrees C water bath. Purity of sorted or isolated CD4+, CD8+ and CD8+ TEMRA cells was at least 90%. Trimming takes 1 base from V and 8 bases from J, and the germline ends sit 10 bases apart. The CDR3 measures 13 amino acids from cysteine to phenylalanine. The DNA shown is the 39-base CDR3, in frame from base 1. Reading the germline V gene gives CDR1 SGDLS and CDR2 YYNGEE.

RNA was extracted using the RNeasy kit, and about 0.5 to 1 ug of the RNA was reverse transcribed with random hexamers. TCR beta CDR3 regions were amplified with the immunoSEQ multiplex PCR assay covering 54 Vbeta and 13 Jbeta segments. Bias from PCR amplification was corrected by using a synthetic template baseline for primer optimization and for computational correction. For the original study's pipeline: Reads were assigned to V, D and J genes according to IMGT and analyzed in immunoSEQ Analyzer, with only productive sequences retained. Clonality was calculated as one minus the Shannon entropy normalized by log2 of the number of productive unique sequences. For each patient and control, public and private clones were evaluated among the 100 most prevalent clones. Clones were defined as Susac-specific when absent from the healthy and MS cohorts, from some 1,100 published viral clones and from other ImmuneACCESS disease sequences. TCRdb reprocessed the public reads (quality trimming at Q25 with fastp, clone calling with MiXCR) and kept in-frame beta chains. Every CDR3 protein is listed once, alongside the most common genes and DNA of its rows. The V and J calls shown here were made by TCRdb, not taken from the authors' results. This sample comprises some 68,000 distinct CDR3 sequences, approximately 93% of them detected only once. The ten largest clones represent more than 0.13% of the sample.

In the case of this clonotype: What this receptor recognizes is not known. No base quality values were provided; no much bigger clone lies one nucleotide off.

The TCR comes from a human donor with Susac syndrome. The receptor chain draws on TRBV9 and TRBJ2-1, with TRBD1 tentatively as D gene (5 bases match). Sample: CD4+ T cells from PBMCs. The CDR3: CASSVLIRDEQFF. In nucleotides, the sequence is TGTGCCAGCAGCGTACTTATCAGGGATGAGCAGTTCTTC.